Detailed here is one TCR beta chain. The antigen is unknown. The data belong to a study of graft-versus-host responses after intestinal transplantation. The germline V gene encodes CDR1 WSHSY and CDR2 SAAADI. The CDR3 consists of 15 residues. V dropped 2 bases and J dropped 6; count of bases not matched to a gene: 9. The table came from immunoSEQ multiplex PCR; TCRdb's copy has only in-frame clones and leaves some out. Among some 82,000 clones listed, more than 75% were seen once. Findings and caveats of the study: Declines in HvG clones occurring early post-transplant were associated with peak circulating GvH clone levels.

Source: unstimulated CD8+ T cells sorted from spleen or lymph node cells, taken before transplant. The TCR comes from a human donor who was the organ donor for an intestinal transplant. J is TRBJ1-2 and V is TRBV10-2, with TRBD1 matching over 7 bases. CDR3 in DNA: TGCGCCAGCAGTGAGACAGCACAGGGGATCCATGGCTACACCTTC. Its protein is CASSETAQGIHGYTF.